This T cell receptor beta chain was recorded in a study of T cells in Graves' hyperthyroidism and ophthalmopathy. RNA transcripts were the template for amplifying TCR beta CDR3 regions. RT-PCR in the first round (using the HTBI primer set) targeted the TCR CDR3. TCRdb called the multiplex PCR reads again in MiXCR, with one record for every CDR3 protein. Of over 300,000 distinct CDR3 sequences listed, about 15% are singletons. CDR3 size: 15 residues. The trim removed 6 bases at V and 6 bases at J, leaving 13 bases unmatched. Germline V gene data show CDR1 as DFQATT and CDR2 as SNEGSKA (reference sequence).

V and J are TRBV20-1 and TRBJ1-5, with TRBD1 matching 8 bases. The source material was blood. The receptor's source is a woman aged 55 to 70 with Graves' hyperthyroidism. Written as DNA, the CDR3 is TGCAGTGCCACCCAAGGACAGGGTATGGGTCAGCCCCAGCATTTT. Translated: CSATQGQGMGQPQHF.